What follows are 17 T cell receptor beta chains derived from one specimen sequenced in a study of Graves' ophthalmopathy and Graves' hyperthyroidism. For repertoire sequencing, the TCR beta CDR3 regions were amplified from RNA transcripts. Scientists carried out first-round RT-PCR using HTBI primers and then a second-round multiplex PCR. TCRdb analysed the multiplex PCR reads with MiXCR anew, one entry per CDR3 protein. The table includes approximately 1.2 million distinct CDR3 sequences, about 40% detected once. Sequencing was performed on peripheral blood or thyroid tissue (not recorded which). These receptors all stem from an adult man with Graves' hyperthyroidism.

Many counts were recorded for this clonotype. The rearrangement links TRBV5-1 to TRBJ2-7; 9 bases fit TRBD1. The CDR3 contains 15 residues. V shed 4 bases, J shed 6 bases, and the junction held 11 bases outside the gene matches. The germline V gene encodes CDR1 SGHRS and CDR2 YFSETQ. CDR3 region: CASSATPGQGVEQYF. CDR3 in DNA: TGCGCCAGCAGCGCTACGCCGGGACAGGGTGTCGAGCAGTACTTC.

This clonotype was recorded many times. The V and J genes are TRBV19 and TRBJ1-5, with 9 bases identical to TRBD1. Germline V CDR1 and CDR2: LNHDA, SQIVND (reference sequence). V lost 8 bases to trimming and J lost 6 bases; unmatched junction nucleotides: 8. The CDR3 extends over 14 amino acids. The DNA for the CDR3 is TGTGCCAGTCTACCGGGACAGGGCCTTCAGCCCCAGCATTTT. It yields the protein CASLPGQGLQPQHF.

This chain connects TRBV29-1 to TRBJ2-5; 9 bases line up with TRBD2. Germline lookup yields CDR1 SQVTM and CDR2 ANQGSEA. The CDR3 is 16 residues long. The junction had 13 bases not matched to a gene; V was cut back by 3 bases and J by 5 bases. CDR3 in amino acids: CSVEGPERGAKETQYF. The CDR3 DNA follows: TGCAGCGTTGAGGGACCCGAGCGGGGGGCTAAGGAGACCCAGTACTTC.

This clonotype was observed at least ten times. The rearrangement links TRBV4-1 to TRBJ2-6; 10 nucleotides match TRBD2. This CDR3 spans 19 amino acids. V shed 1 base, J shed 2 bases, and the junction held 8 bases outside the gene matches. The germline CDR1 and CDR2 sequences are MGHRA and YSYEKL. The chain's CDR3 is CASSQAVAGGGTGANVLTF. CDR3 bases: TGCGCCAGCAGCCAAGCGGTAGCGGGGGGAGGGACTGGGGCCAACGTCCTGACTTTC.

The gene calls are TRBV2 and TRBJ1-5; unclear D gene. CDR1 is SNHLY, CDR2 FYNNEI, per germline. CDR3 length: 13 residues. Trimming took off 4 bases at V and 11 bases at J, with 15 bases between the two ends. The CDR3 reads CASSGGREETQHF. The DNA for the CDR3 is TGTGCCAGCAGTGGAGGGAGGGAAGAGACCCAGCATTTT.

There are a few counts of this clonotype. The chain joins TRBV5-4 to TRBJ2-7, with D unresolved. Trimming shortened V by 5 bases and J by 3 bases, and 18 bases separated the two germline ends. The CDR3 is 15 residues long. The germline gives CDR1 SGHNT, CDR2 YYREEE (reference sequence). DNA of the CDR3: TGTGCCAGCAGTACTAACGTGGGTTCTTTCTACGAGCAGTACTTC. Its translation: CASSTNVGSFYEQYF.

This clonotype was counted at least ten times. This chain links TRBV7-9 with TRBJ2-5, with D perhaps assigned TRBD1 or TRBD2 (5 bases each). Germline assignment: CDR1 SEHNR and CDR2 FQNEAQ (reference sequence). The length of the CDR3 is 15 residues. The V end was cut by 4 bases, the J end by 2 bases, with 14 bases between. The CDR3 loop is CASSSDGTGQETQYF. Written as DNA, the CDR3 is TGTGCCAGCAGCTCCGACGGGACGGGACAAGAGACCCAGTACTTC.

This clonotype was picked up a small number of times. This sequence joins TRBV2 and TRBJ2-7; 8 bases map to TRBD1. The V gene end was trimmed by 8 bases and the J gene end by 7 bases; junction bases not matched to a gene: 10. The CDR3 runs to 13 residues. Germline V lookup: CDR1 SNHLY, CDR2 FYNNEI. The chain's CDR3 is CASGDRLILEQYF. Here the CDR3 DNA reads TGTGCCAGCGGGGACAGGCTGATACTAGAGCAGTACTTC.

This clonotype showed up many times. The J gene is TRBJ2-6, the V gene TRBV29-1; D is perhaps TRBD1 (5 bases). The germline gives CDR1 SQVTM, CDR2 ANQGSEA. The CDR3 contains 18 residues. V was shortened by 1 base and J by 0 bases, with 16 bases between the two germline ends. The CDR3 protein is CSVEGGELDSSGANVLTF. The DNA of the CDR3 is TGCAGCGTTGAAGGAGGTGAGCTAGACAGCTCTGGGGCCAACGTCCTGACTTTC.

This clonotype turned up a few times. J is TRBJ1-6 and V is TRBV6-5; 8 nucleotides line up with TRBD1. Trimming took 5 bases from V and 9 from J; bases not matched to a gene: 6. The CDR3 extends over 14 amino acids. Germline CDR1 is MNHEY and CDR2 is SVGAGI. The chain's CDR3 is CASSEQGESSPLHF. DNA for the CDR3: TGTGCCAGCAGTGAACAGGGGGAAAGTTCACCCCTCCACTTT.

V is TRBV5-6 and J is TRBJ1-5; D may be TRBD1 (5 bases). V was shortened by 6 bases and J by 1 base, with 11 bases between the two germline ends. Germline values: CDR1 SGHDT, CDR2 YYEEEE. There are 14 residues in the CDR3. The CDR3 DNA is TGTGCCAGCACCCAACGGGGGAGCAATCAGCCCCAGCATTTT. Residues: CASTQRGSNQPQHF.

A remark on this clonotype: With a much larger clone just one base away, this may be a read error. The chain has TRBV15 and TRBJ1-4; possibly TRBD1 for D (5 bases). Germline-derived CDR1 and CDR2 are LNHNV and YYDKDF (reference sequence). CDR3 length: 14 residues. Trimming shortened V by 0 bases and J by 8 bases, and 10 bases separated the two germline ends. The DNA for the CDR3 is TGTGCCACCAGCAGAGAACGGGGCACCGAAAAACTGTTTTTT. Residues: CATSRERGTEKLFF.

This clonotype has at least ten counts. The CDR3 here is CSASNTGSYGYTF. CDR3 bases: TGCAGCGCTTCAAACACAGGGTCCTATGGCTACACCTTC. V usage is TRBV29-1 and J usage is TRBJ1-2, with TRBD1 as a possible D gene (6 bases). V was clipped by 7 bases and J by 4 bases, with 16 bases between them. Germline-derived CDR1 and CDR2 are SQVTM and ANQGSEA. This CDR3 comprises 13 residues.

The chain links TRBV29-1 to TRBJ2-1, with TRBD2 identical over 7 bases. Germline V gene lookup returns CDR1 SQVTM and CDR2 ANQGSEA. This CDR3 has 12 residues. V shed 4 bases and J 4 bases; nucleotides not matched to a gene: 1. The CDR3 here is CSVAGGYNEQFF. The CDR3 region has the DNA TGCAGCGTTGCGGGGGGATACAATGAGCAGTTCTTC.

This clonotype came up many times. The chain carries TRBV20-1 and TRBJ2-5; a weak D match, TRBD1 (5 bases). Germline values: CDR1 DFQATT, CDR2 SNEGSKA (reference sequence). The CDR3 runs 13 residues. V lost 5 bases, J lost 1 base, and 11 bases lay in between. The CDR3 DNA sequence: TGCAGTGCTTACGGACACCCCCAAGAGACCCAGTACTTC. It yields the protein CSAYGHPQETQYF.

The rearrangement uses TRBV7-6 and TRBJ2-2; D is tentatively TRBD1 or TRBD2 (5 bases each). CDR1 is SGHVS and CDR2 is FNYEAQ in the germline V gene. The length of the CDR3 is 15 residues. V was shortened by 2 bases and J by 11 bases, with 18 bases between the two germline ends. CDR3 coding DNA: TGTGCCAGCAGCTTAACCGGGGCAGGAACCTACGAGCTGTTTTTT. It is translated as CASSLTGAGTYELFF.

Of note for this clonotype: The junction differs from germline at one of its ends, possibly a read error. Here the CDR3 DNA reads TGTGCCATCAGCTTCATGTGGGGGGCTGAAGCTTTCTTT. Translating it yields CAISFMWGAEAFF. The genes are TRBV5-5 and TRBJ1-1, with D perhaps matching TRBD1 (5 bases). In germline, CDR1 is SGHKS, CDR2 YYEKEE (reference sequence). The length of the CDR3 is 13 residues.